This entry lists 18 T cell receptor beta chains sequenced from one sample in a study of Tregs in tolerant kidney transplant recipients. Sequencing was performed with immunoSEQ multiplex PCR; in TCRdb, only in-frame clones are kept and a portion is missing. The data contain some 50,000 clones, approximately 89% of them seen just once; the ten biggest clones take up 15% to 18%. Recipients received nonmyeloablative bone marrow transplants from related graft donors, with transient mixed chimerism. Sequenced here: CD8+ T cells from blood (PBMCs), sampled 12 months after the transplant. All receptors derive from a human patient who received a combined kidney and bone marrow transplant. Part of the T cells may come from the graft donor.

The V and J genes are TRBV6-4 and TRBJ2-1, with 10 bases identical to TRBD2. Germline assignment: CDR1 MRHNA and CDR2 SNTAGT. J was trimmed by 6 bases and V by 5 bases; bases with no gene match: 4. CDR3 length equals 14 residues. The CDR3 DNA follows: TGTGCCAGCAGTATGCAGCGGGGGGGCAATGAGCAGTTCTTC. Translating gives CASSMQRGGNEQFF.

CDR3 region: CASSLLRADSNQPQHF. The CDR3 DNA reads TGTGCCAGCAGCTTACTCAGGGCAGATAGCAATCAGCCCCAGCATTTT. The rearrangement joins TRBV7-8 to TRBJ1-5; tentative D call: TRBD1 (5 bases). CDR1 is SGHVS and CDR2 is FQNEAQ in the germline V gene. The V and J ends lost 2 bases and 0 bases respectively, with 11 bases between them. This CDR3 is built from 16 residues.

The CDR3 loop reads CASSQLSQPLGDTEAFF. In DNA, the CDR3 is TGTGCCAGCAGCCAATTGAGTCAGCCCCTGGGAGACACTGAAGCTTTCTTT. The genes are TRBV16 and TRBJ1-1; D is unclear. Trimming took 1 base from V and 3 from J, leaving 18 bases between them. The CDR3 covers 17 residues. Germline CDR1 reads KGHSY; CDR2 reads FQNENV.

The gene calls are TRBV28 and TRBJ1-1; tentatively, D is TRBD1 (5 bases). The germline V and J ends were trimmed by 2 bases and 7 bases, with 11 bases remaining between them. The CDR3 runs 13 residues. Germline-derived CDR1 and CDR2 are MDHEN and SYDVKM. CDR3 residues: CASSLRGQIEAFF. The CDR3 DNA follows: TGTGCCAGCAGTTTACGAGGACAAATTGAAGCTTTCTTT.

The sample holds a few counts of this clone. This sample includes further DNA sequences coding for the same CDR3. The chain uses TRBV9 and TRBJ2-1, with D perhaps matching TRBD2 (5 bases). Germline loops: CDR1 SGDLS, CDR2 YYNGEE. The V and J ends lost 2 bases and 0 bases respectively, with 9 bases between them. This CDR3 comprises 15 residues. Here the CDR3 DNA reads TGTGCCAGCAGCGTCGGGGAAAGCTCCTACAATGAGCAGTTCTTC. It encodes CASSVGESSYNEQFF.

This clone was detected once. The chain links TRBV14 to TRBJ1-3; D not resolved. The DNA end favors TRBJ2-2, so the J call may be wrong. Germline-derived CDR1 and CDR2 are SGHDN and FVKESK. The CDR3 runs 14 residues. CDR3 in amino acids: CASSLLGPGGELFF. The CDR3 DNA sequence: TGTGCCAGCAGCCTCCTAGGACCGGGCGGGGAGCTGTTTTTT.

The chain employs TRBV19 and TRBJ2-1; D is ambiguous. Trimming removed 3 bases at V and 0 bases at J, with 9 bases between. This CDR3 contains 15 residues. Germline assignment: CDR1 LNHDA and CDR2 SQIVND (reference sequence). The CDR3 DNA reads TGTGCCAGTAGTATCATACAGAGCTCCTACAATGAGCAGTTCTTC. Its translation: CASSIIQSSYNEQFF.

The chain employs TRBV27 and TRBJ2-3; TRBD1 is a possible D gene (6 bases). The V and J ends lost 6 bases and 4 bases respectively, with 14 bases between them. The CDR3 has 14 residues. Germline V gene lookup returns CDR1 MNHEY and CDR2 SMNVEV (reference sequence). The CDR3 coding sequence is TGTGCCAGCAGCATCTTACAGGGCTCAGATACGCAGTATTTT. Amino acid sequence: CASSILQGSDTQYF.

The chain combines TRBV16 with TRBJ2-3, with 7 bases fitting TRBD1. The CDR3 covers 13 residues. The ends lost 4 bases at V and 3 bases at J; junction bases unmatched: 1. The germline CDR1 and CDR2 sequences are KGHSY and FQNENV. Here the CDR3 DNA reads TGTGCCAGCAGCCCAGGGGGAACAGATACGCAGTATTTT. As protein: CASSPGGTDTQYF.

The V and J genes are TRBV4-3 and TRBJ1-5; no clear D gene. The germline V gene has CDR1 LGHNA and CDR2 YSLEER. The V and J ends lost 1 base and 5 bases respectively, with 6 bases between them. This CDR3 is built from 13 residues. CDR3 in amino acids: CASSQGGDQPQHF. DNA of the CDR3: TGCGCCAGCAGCCAAGGAGGTGATCAGCCCCAGCATTTT.

The V gene is TRBV15, the J gene TRBJ1-5; 7 bases match TRBD1. The CDR3 contains 13 residues. The V and J ends lost 11 bases and 4 bases, in that order; junction bases with no gene match: 8. The germline CDR1 and CDR2 sequences are LNHNV and YYDKDF (reference sequence). CDR3 sequence reads: CAPRQGFNQPQHF. DNA of the CDR3: TGTGCCCCTAGACAGGGTTTTAATCAGCCCCAGCATTTT.

The V call is TRBV6-1, the J call TRBJ2-1; 9 nucleotides align to TRBD1. This CDR3 has 15 amino acids. From germline, CDR1 is MNHNS and CDR2 SASEGT. The ends lost 5 bases at V and 7 bases at J; junction bases unmatched: 9. Here the CDR3 DNA reads TGTGCCAGCAGTCCGGGACAGGGAGGTTTTAATGAGCAGTTCTTC. As protein: CASSPGQGGFNEQFF.

The V gene is TRBV30, the J gene TRBJ1-1, with unresolved D. The CDR3 spans 15 residues. Germline V gives CDR1 GTSNPN, CDR2 SVGIG (reference sequence). Trimming removed 3 bases at V and 1 base at J, with 15 bases between. The CDR3 DNA is TGTGCCTGGAGCCTAGAATACGGGGAGAACACTGAAGCTTTCTTT. The encoded protein is CAWSLEYGENTEAFF.

The chain uses TRBV4-2 and TRBJ2-2; TRBD1 matches at 9 bases. Germline loops: CDR1 LGHNA, CDR2 YNFKEQ. This CDR3 has 17 residues. Trimming took 4 bases from V and 5 from J; bases not matched to a gene: 11. The CDR3 is CASSRSTGTGRTGELFF. The CDR3 region has the DNA TGTGCCAGCAGCCGATCGACCGGGACAGGGAGAACCGGGGAGCTGTTTTTT.

This chain joins TRBV4-2 and TRBJ2-7; D gene ambiguous. CDR3 length equals 11 residues. Trimming left V 0 bases short and J 6 bases short, with 3 bases between. Germline CDR1 and CDR2: LGHNA and YNFKEQ. The CDR3 DNA follows: TGTGCCAGCAGCCAAGATAGCGAGCAGTACTTC. Amino acids: CASSQDSEQYF.

The chain couples TRBV7-2 to TRBJ2-1; 10 nucleotides line up with TRBD2. The junction had 5 bases not matched to a gene; V was cut back by 3 bases and J by 6 bases. Germline CDR1 SGHTA, CDR2 FQGNSA. The CDR3 contains 15 residues. In nucleotides, the CDR3 is TGTGCCAGCAGCTTCTTAGCGGGGGGCGGCAATGAGCAGTTCTTC. Protein sequence: CASSFLAGGGNEQFF.

The V call is TRBV4-3, the J call TRBJ2-7; D gene ambiguous. CDR1 is LGHNA, CDR2 YSLEER, per germline. V was clipped by 5 bases and J by 0 bases, with 14 bases between them. The CDR3 is 15 amino acids. The CDR3 DNA follows: TGCGCCAGCAGCGCAAGCTATCAAGACTCCTACGAGCAGTACTTC. Protein: CASSASYQDSYEQYF.

The rearrangement links TRBV7-3 to TRBJ2-3, with 7 nucleotides matching TRBD2. CDR1 is SGHTA and CDR2 is FQGTGA in the germline V gene. V gave up 2 bases and J gave up 5 bases; unmatched junction bases: 4. This CDR3 region has 14 residues. CDR3 residues: CASSLLGGQDTQYF. CDR3 bases: TGTGCCAGCAGCTTACTGGGAGGGCAAGATACGCAGTATTTT.